These 20 T cell receptor beta chains came from one sample sequenced in a study of blood T cell repertoires in COVID-19. Using immunoSEQ multiplex PCR, the repertoire was profiled, and TCRdb retains in-frame clones only, with some absent. In the table there are 200,000 or so clones, about 88% of which are singletons. Sequencing was performed on PBMCs or T cells enriched from blood (not recorded which). The origin of the receptors is a woman aged 30 to 39 who had recovered from COVID-19.

This clone was seen only once. The gene calls are TRBV5-1 and TRBJ1-2; TRBD1 aligns across 9 bases. Germline V gene lookup returns CDR1 SGHRS and CDR2 YFSETQ. This CDR3 is 14 amino acids long. The trim removed 3 bases at V and 3 bases at J, leaving 3 bases unmatched. The chain's CDR3 is CASSSRTGDYGYTF. In DNA form, the CDR3 reads TGCGCCAGCAGCTCACGGACAGGGGACTATGGCTACACCTTC. The full variable domain, with the rest looked up from reference TRBV5-1 and TRBJ1-2, is KAGVTQTPRYLIKTRGQQVTLSCSPISGHRSVSWYQQTPGQGLQFLFEYFSETQRNKGNFPGRFSGRQFSNSRSEMNVSTLELGDSALYLCASSSRTGDYGYTFGSGTRLTVV.

The chain couples TRBV7-9 to TRBJ2-1; 9 nucleotides match TRBD2. J was trimmed by 7 bases and V by 2 bases; bases with no gene match: 9. Germline-derived CDR1 and CDR2 are SEHNR and FQNEAQ (reference sequence). The CDR3 sequence is 16 residues long. The chain's CDR3 is CASSLLGGGAANEQFF. CDR3 nucleotide sequence: TGTGCCAGCAGCTTACTTGGCGGGGGGGCCGCTAATGAGCAGTTCTTC.

V is TRBV27 and J is TRBJ2-7; possibly TRBD2 for D (7 bases). Germline-derived CDR1 and CDR2 are MNHEY and SMNVEV (reference sequence). The CDR3 consists of 14 residues. V dropped 3 bases and J dropped 2 bases, with 11 bases sitting between them. The CDR3 nucleotides are TGTGCCAGCAGTTTTACGGGGGGCCCCTACGAGCAGTACTTC. It codes for CASSFTGGPYEQYF.

The gene calls are TRBV9 and TRBJ2-2, with a possible D match to TRBD2 (7 bases). From germline, CDR1 is SGDLS and CDR2 YYNGEE. This CDR3 has 18 amino acids. The germline V and J ends were trimmed by 0 bases and 2 bases, with 17 bases remaining between them. The CDR3 DNA follows: TGTGCCAGCAGCGTAGACGGAAGGGGGGGACCAAACACCGGGGAGCTGTTTTTT. Translation gives CASSVDGRGGPNTGELFF.

In this sample, this clone turned up a few times. The chain has TRBV27 and TRBJ1-1, with 9 bases lining up with TRBD1. V trimming: 4 bases; J trimming: 5 bases; junction bases outside the gene matches: 8. CDR1 is MNHEY, CDR2 SMNVEV, per germline (reference sequence). CDR3 length equals 15 residues. Written as DNA, the CDR3 is TGTGCCAGCAGTTCCCCGGGACAGGGAATGACTGAAGCTTTCTTT. Encoded protein: CASSSPGQGMTEAFF.

The V gene is TRBV9, the J gene TRBJ1-2; 11 bases are shared with TRBD1. Germline V gene sequence: CDR1 SGDLS, CDR2 YYNGEE. CDR3 size: 15 residues. With 4 bases clipped from V and 6 bases from J, the junction kept 8 bases outside the gene matches. The CDR3 DNA reads TGTGCCAGCAGCATTCGGACAGGGGGCTTGGATGGCTACACCTTC. It encodes CASSIRTGGLDGYTF. Full variable domain (outside the CDR3, taken from reference TRBV9 and TRBJ1-2): DSGVTQTPKHLITATGQRVTLRCSPRSGDLSVYWYQQSLDQGLQFLIQYYNGEERAKGNILERFSAQQFPDLHSELNLSSLELGDSALYFCASSIRTGGLDGYTFGSGTRLTVV.

This chain links TRBV19 with TRBJ1-5, with D perhaps TRBD1 (6 bases). Germline CDR1 LNHDA, CDR2 SQIVND (reference sequence). The length of the CDR3 is 17 residues. The V and J ends lost 6 bases and 0 bases respectively, with 18 bases between them. In nucleotides, the CDR3 is TGTGCCAGTAGAGTCCGGACAGCAGATAATAGCAATCAGCCCCAGCATTTT. Encoded protein: CASRVRTADNSNQPQHF.

The V gene is TRBV3-1 (or the pseudogene TRBV3-2), the J gene TRBJ1-2; 7 bases agree with TRBD1. The CDR3 covers 14 residues. Germline V gives CDR1 LGHDT, CDR2 YNNKEL (reference sequence). V trimming: 4 bases; J trimming: 2 bases; junction bases outside the gene matches: 4. CDR3 loop: CASSRRQGNYGYTF. The CDR3 DNA reads TGTGCCAGCAGCCGGAGACAGGGCAACTATGGCTACACCTTC.

The chain carries TRBV4-3 and TRBJ2-3, with 8 bases fitting TRBD1. Germline CDR1 reads LGHNA; CDR2 reads YSLEER. After removal of 4 bases from V and 1 base from J, the junction contained 7 bases not matched to a gene. The CDR3 runs 16 residues. The CDR3 loop is CASSRETGEGTDTQYF. CDR3 nucleotides: TGCGCCAGCAGCCGAGAGACAGGGGAAGGCACAGATACGCAGTATTTT.

J is TRBJ1-3 and V is TRBV6-5, with 9 bases lining up with TRBD1. Germline trimming cut 6 bases from V and 2 bases from J; bases unmatched to any gene: 2. The CDR3 runs 14 residues. Germline V gene sequence: CDR1 MNHEY, CDR2 SVGAGI. The CDR3 DNA sequence: TGTGCCAGCAGCCACAGGGGGCCTGGAAACACCATATATTTT. This translates into CASSHRGPGNTIYF.

The chain links TRBV19 to TRBJ1-2; 11 bases match TRBD1. The CDR3 length is 13 residues. Trimming removed 8 bases from V and 3 bases from J; junction bases left unmatched: 2. Germline V gene data show CDR1 as LNHDA and CDR2 as SQIVND (reference sequence). DNA for the CDR3: TGTGCCAGTTGGACAGGGGGCTACTATGGCTACACCTTC. Amino acids: CASWTGGYYGYTF.

The rearrangement links TRBV19 to TRBJ2-7, with TRBD2 identical over 7 bases. Germline V gene sequence: CDR1 LNHDA, CDR2 SQIVND (reference sequence). The CDR3 is 14 residues long. V lost 2 bases and J lost 1; bases outside the gene matches: 2. CDR3 in DNA: TGTGCCAGTAGTATAAGGGGACTATCCTACGAGCAGTACTTC. It is translated as CASSIRGLSYEQYF.

CDR3 sequence: CASSLAPTGNTEAFF. CDR3 sequence (DNA): TGCGCCAGCAGCTTGGCGCCGACAGGGAACACTGAAGCTTTCTTT. The chain has TRBV5-1 and TRBJ1-1, with D maybe TRBD1 (6 bases). The CDR3 runs to 15 residues. V was shortened by 0 bases and J by 1 base, with 10 bases between the two germline ends. The germline V gene encodes CDR1 SGHRS and CDR2 YFSETQ.

With regard to this clone: Other DNA sequences within the sample encode an identical CDR3. This chain joins TRBV7-9 and TRBJ1-5, with 8 bases lining up with TRBD1. This CDR3 is built from 14 residues. The germline V gene has CDR1 SEHNR and CDR2 FQNEAQ (reference sequence). V lost 1 base to trimming and J lost 7 bases; unmatched junction nucleotides: 3. In DNA, the CDR3 is TGTGCCAGCAGCTTAGGGCAGGGGGCCCAGCCCCAGCATTTT. Its protein product is CASSLGQGAQPQHF.

This clone was detected once. The rearrangement uses TRBV29-1 and TRBJ2-3, with a tentative D call TRBD1 (6 bases). Germline-derived CDR1 and CDR2 are SQVTM and ANQGSEA. V lost 6 bases, J lost 2 bases, and 12 bases lay in between. The CDR3 is made up of 13 amino acids. CDR3 coding DNA: TGCAGCGTGGCAGGGACAATCACAGATACGCAGTATTTT. It codes for CSVAGTITDTQYF.

V usage is TRBV6-6 and J usage is TRBJ2-7; 7 bases match TRBD1. CDR1 and CDR2 (germline): MNHNY, SVGAGI (reference sequence). The CDR3 has 14 residues. V lost 0 bases to trimming and J lost 3 bases; unmatched junction nucleotides: 2. CDR3 sequence (DNA): TGTGCCAGCAGTTACTCGGGACAGAGCTACGAGCAGTACTTC. This encodes CASSYSGQSYEQYF.

A single count supports this clone. This rearrangement joins TRBV7-2 to TRBJ2-7; 8 nucleotides line up with TRBD1. Germline V gene lookup returns CDR1 SGHTA and CDR2 FQGNSA. The CDR3 runs to 16 residues. V lost 5 bases and J lost 4; bases outside the gene matches: 13. CDR3 residues: CASSLTGAPIAYEQYF. The CDR3 nucleotides read TGTGCCAGCAGCCTGACAGGGGCCCCGATCGCATACGAGCAGTACTTC.

The V gene is TRBV6-6, the J gene TRBJ2-2; tentatively, D is TRBD1 (6 bases). The CDR3 has 16 amino acids. Trimming took off 4 bases at V and 2 bases at J, with 14 bases between the two ends. Germline CDR1 and CDR2: MNHNY and SVGAGI (reference sequence). The CDR3 is CASSFPGQINTGELFF. In nucleotides, the CDR3 is TGTGCCAGCAGTTTTCCGGGACAAATAAACACCGGGGAGCTGTTTTTT.

This clone occurred a few times. V and J are TRBV18 and TRBJ2-7; 15 bases are a match to TRBD2. This CDR3 has 18 amino acids. The germline V gene has CDR1 KGHSH and CDR2 LQKENI. V lost 2 bases to trimming and J lost 7 bases; unmatched junction nucleotides: 12. The chain's CDR3 is CASSPGAGLAGGLGEQYF. The CDR3 nucleotides are TGTGCCAGCTCACCAGGAGCGGGACTAGCGGGGGGCCTGGGGGAGCAGTACTTC.

J is TRBJ1-6 and V is TRBV5-1, with a possible D match to TRBD1 (6 bases). The length of the CDR3 is 13 residues. Germline values: CDR1 SGHRS, CDR2 YFSETQ. Trimming removed 6 bases at V and 6 bases at J, with 10 bases between. CDR3 sequence reads: CASTARGNSPLHF. In nucleotides, the CDR3 is TGCGCCAGCACCGCCAGGGGTAATTCACCCCTCCACTTT.